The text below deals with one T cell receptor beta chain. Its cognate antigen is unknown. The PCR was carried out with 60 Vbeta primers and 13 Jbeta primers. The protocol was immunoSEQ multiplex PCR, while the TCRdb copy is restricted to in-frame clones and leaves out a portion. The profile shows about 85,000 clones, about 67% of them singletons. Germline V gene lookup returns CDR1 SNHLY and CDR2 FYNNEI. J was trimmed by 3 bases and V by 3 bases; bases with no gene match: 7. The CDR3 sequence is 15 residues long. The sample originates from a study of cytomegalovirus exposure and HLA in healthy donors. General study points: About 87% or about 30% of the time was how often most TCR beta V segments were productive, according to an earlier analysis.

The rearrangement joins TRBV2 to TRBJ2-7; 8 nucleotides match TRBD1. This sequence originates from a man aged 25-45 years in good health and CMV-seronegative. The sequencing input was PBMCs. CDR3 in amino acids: CASSDPDRAVYEQYF. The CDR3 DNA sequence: TGTGCCAGCAGTGACCCGGACAGGGCGGTCTACGAGCAGTACTTC.